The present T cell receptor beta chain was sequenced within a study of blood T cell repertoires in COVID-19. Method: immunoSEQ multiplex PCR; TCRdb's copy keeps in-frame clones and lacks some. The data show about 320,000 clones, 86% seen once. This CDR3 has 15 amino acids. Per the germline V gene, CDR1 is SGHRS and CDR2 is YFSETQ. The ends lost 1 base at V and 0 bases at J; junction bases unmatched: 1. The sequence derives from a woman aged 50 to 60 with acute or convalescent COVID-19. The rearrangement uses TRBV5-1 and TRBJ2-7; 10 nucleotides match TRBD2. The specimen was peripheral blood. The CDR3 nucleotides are TGCGCCAGCAGCTTGCTAGCGGGGGCCTCCTACGAGCAGTACTTC. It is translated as CASSLLAGASYEQYF.